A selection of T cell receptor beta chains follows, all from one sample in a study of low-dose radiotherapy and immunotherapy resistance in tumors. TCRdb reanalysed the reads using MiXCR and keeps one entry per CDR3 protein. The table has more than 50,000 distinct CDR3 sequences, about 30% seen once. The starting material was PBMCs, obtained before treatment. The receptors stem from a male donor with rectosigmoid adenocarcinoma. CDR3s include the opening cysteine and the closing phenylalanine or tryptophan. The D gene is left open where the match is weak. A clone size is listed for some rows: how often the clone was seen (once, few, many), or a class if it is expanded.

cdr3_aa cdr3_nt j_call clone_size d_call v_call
CASSQDWTRTFYEQYF TGCGCCAGCAGCCAAGATTGGACACGGACTTTCTACGAGCAGTACTTC TRBJ2-7 - - TRBV4-3
CASSLSPGQGKGEQYF TGTGCCAGCAGTTTATCCCCGGGACAGGGTAAGGGCGAGCAGTACTTC TRBJ2-7 many TRBD1 TRBV6-5
CASSYLPQGAGNEQFF TGTGCCAGCAGTTACCTTCCCCAGGGCGCAGGCAATGAGCAGTTCTTC TRBJ2-1 many - TRBV6-8
CSVGGEGEQYF TGCAGCGTTGGGGGGGAAGGCGAGCAGTACTTC TRBJ2-7 many - TRBV29-1
CASSPMDRSYQETQYF TGTGCCAGCAGCCCCATGGATCGGAGCTACCAAGAGACCCAGTACTTC TRBJ2-5 medium-sized - TRBV28
CARGTEYSNQPQHF TGTGCCAGGGGGACCGAATATAGCAATCAGCCCCAGCATTTC TRBJ1-5 - - TRBV28
CAISESSGRAEAFF TGTGCCATCAGTGAGTCGAGTGGCCGCGCTGAAGCTTTCTTT TRBJ1-1 - - TRBV10-3
CATYSPGANVLTF TGTGCCACCTACTCTCCTGGGGCCAACGTCCTGACTTTC TRBJ2-6 many - TRBV6-2/TRBV6-3
CASTGPGQGNYGYTF TGTGCCAGCACCGGTCCGGGACAGGGGAACTATGGCTACACCTTC TRBJ1-2 many TRBD1 TRBV6-2/TRBV6-3
CASSLSSGGAQTQYF TGTGCCAGCAGTTTATCTAGCGGGGGGGCCCAGACCCAGTACTTC TRBJ2-5 many TRBD2 TRBV12-3/TRBV12-4
CASSVDVRYNEQFF TGTGCCAGCAGCGTGGACGTTCGGTACAATGAGCAGTTCTTC TRBJ2-1 - - TRBV9
CASSQDRGANTGELFF TGTGCCAGCTCACAGGACAGGGGCGCGAACACCGGGGAGCTGTTTTTT TRBJ2-2 many TRBD1 TRBV18
CASSKDRRGYTF TGTGCCAGCAGCAAGGACAGGAGGGGCTACACCTTC TRBJ1-2 many TRBD1 TRBV5-6
CASIGQALTEQYF TGTGCCAGCATAGGACAGGCCCTCACCGAGCAGTACTTC TRBJ2-7 few TRBD1 TRBV28
CASSLIQNEQYF TGTGCCAGCAGTTTAATCCAAAACGAGCAGTACTTC TRBJ2-7 many - TRBV28
CASSLGGVSPYF TGTGCCAGCAGCCTGGGCGGGGTATCCCCGTATTTT TRBJ2-3 many - TRBV11-2
CSVSPQGSKEKLFF TGCAGCGTATCACCACAGGGGTCGAAGGAAAAACTGTTTTTT TRBJ1-4 - TRBD1 TRBV29-1
CSARAVTGELFF TGCAGTGCTAGAGCCGTCACCGGGGAGCTGTTTTTT TRBJ2-2 many - TRBV20-1
CASSLRLIRGHNEQFF TGTGCCAGCAGTTTAAGGCTAATACGAGGCCACAATGAGCAGTTCTTC TRBJ2-1 many - TRBV28
CASSLTDYSNQPQHF TGTGCCAGCAGTTTGACAGATTATAGCAATCAGCCCCAGCATTTT TRBJ1-5 many - TRBV28
CASSSGTGGTEPQHF TGTGCCAGCAGTTCAGGGACAGGGGGCACAGAGCCCCAGCATTTT TRBJ1-5 many TRBD1 TRBV28
CASTFHQTQYF TGTGCCAGCACGTTTCACCAGACCCAGTACTTC TRBJ2-5 - - TRBV25-1
CASSLVSVGSYEQYF TGCGCCAGCAGCTTAGTAAGCGTTGGCTCCTACGAGCAGTACTTC TRBJ2-7 many - TRBV5-1
CASSLTSGSYNEQFF TGTGCCAGCAGCTTGACTAGCGGCTCCTACAATGAGCAGTTCTTC TRBJ2-1 many TRBD2 TRBV5-4
CASSLELGSGQPQHF TGTGCCAGCAGCTTAGAACTCGGAAGCGGTCAGCCCCAGCATTTT TRBJ1-5 many - TRBV7-8
CASSKVGAGELFF TGCGCCAGCAGCAAAGTCGGTGCCGGGGAGCTGTTTTTT TRBJ2-2 - - TRBV5-1
CASSSPRFF TGTGCCAGCAGTTCCCCCCGGTTCTTC TRBJ2-1 many - TRBV28
CASSQGLAGPETQYF TGCGCCAGCAGCCAAGGTCTAGCGGGGCCGGAGACCCAGTACTTC TRBJ2-5 many TRBD2 TRBV4-3
CASSFVPSGLAGGNSYEQYF TGTGCCAGCAGCTTCGTACCATCGGGACTAGCGGGGGGGAACTCCTACGAGCAGTACTTC TRBJ2-7 - TRBD2 TRBV7-2
CASSLGGPLDNEQFF TGTGCCAGCAGTTTAGGGGGACCCCTTGATAATGAGCAGTTCTTC TRBJ2-1 few - TRBV12-3/TRBV12-4